These 15 T cell receptor beta chains originate from one sample sequenced in a study of shared clonotypes between healthy human individuals. The data were produced by immunoSEQ multiplex PCR, yet TCRdb's version contains in-frame clones alone and is incomplete. Here the sample spans hundreds of thousands of clones, about 95% being singletons. Cells designated naive CD8 were CD45RO-negative and were positively selected for CCR7, with terminally differentiated effector memory CD45RA+ cells excluded. The sample was naive CD8+ T cells sorted from blood. The source of these receptors is a woman in her thirties in good health.

The chain is built from TRBV7-8 and TRBJ2-3, with D possibly TRBD2 on 6 matching bases. Trimming removed 7 bases at V and 4 bases at J, with 33 bases between. The CDR3 contains 20 residues. Germline V gene sequence: CDR1 SGHVS, CDR2 FQNEAQ. This CDR3 is CASTTPGEGSFWGDADTQYF. The CDR3 coding sequence is TGTGCCAGCACAACTCCGGGAGAGGGGTCCTTTTGGGGTGACGCAGATACGCAGTATTTT.

V and J are TRBV28 and TRBJ1-2, with 11 bases matching TRBD1. CDR1 and CDR2 from the germline V gene are MDHEN and SYDVKM. The CDR3 extends over 18 amino acids. J gave up 3 bases and V 6 bases, and 15 bases lay outside the gene matches. Here the CDR3 DNA reads TGTGCCAGCAGGGATTACCGGGACAGGGGGATACTCGACTATGGCTACACCTTC. It yields the protein CASRDYRDRGILDYGYTF.

The rearrangement joins TRBV6-5 to TRBJ2-7; D ambiguous. V lost 0 bases, J lost 6 bases, and 9 bases lay in between. Per germline, CDR1 MNHEY and CDR2 SVGAGI. CDR3 length: 13 residues. The CDR3 spells CASSYSVSAEQYF. For the CDR3, the DNA is TGTGCCAGCAGTTACTCGGTCTCTGCCGAGCAGTACTTC.

The rearrangement links TRBV5-1 to TRBJ2-3; D not resolved. V was clipped by 5 bases and J by 5 bases, with 9 bases between them. CDR1 is SGHRS and CDR2 is YFSETQ in the germline V gene. The CDR3 has 12 residues. The CDR3 sequence: CASRGIRDTQYF. The CDR3, as DNA: TGCGCCAGCAGGGGTATAAGAGATACGCAGTATTTT.

The CDR3 sequence: CASSPGRGNTEAFF. DNA of the CDR3: TGTGCCAGCAGCCCCGGGCGGGGGAACACTGAAGCTTTCTTT. This chain uses TRBV5-4 with TRBJ1-1, with unresolved D. The CDR3 contains 14 residues. Germline V gives CDR1 SGHNT, CDR2 YYREEE (reference sequence). V was cut by 4 bases and J by 1 base, with 11 bases left in between.

This clone was seen a single time. J is TRBJ2-2 and V is TRBV6-5; D possibly corresponds to TRBD2 (5 bases). This CDR3 has 12 amino acids. Trimming pared 2 bases from V and 8 bases from J, leaving 6 bases between. Germline-derived CDR1 and CDR2 are MNHEY and SVGAGI. As DNA, the CDR3 is TGTGCCAGCAGTTACCGGGGAGGGGAGCTGTTTTTT. Protein sequence: CASSYRGGELFF.

As regards this clone: This sample includes further DNA sequences coding for the same CDR3. The rearrangement links TRBV5-1 to TRBJ2-1; D is unclear. This CDR3 has 11 amino acids. The V gene lost 2 bases and the J gene lost 8 bases, with 5 bases spanning the gap. Germline lookup yields CDR1 SGHRS and CDR2 YFSETQ. The CDR3 sequence is CASSLIDEQFF. The DNA of the CDR3 is TGCGCCAGCAGCTTAATCGATGAGCAGTTCTTC.

This chain's CDR3 is CASSYLYRGENTGELFF. Written as DNA, the CDR3 is TGCGCCAGCAGCTACCTTTACAGGGGAGAGAACACCGGGGAGCTGTTTTTT. The chain couples TRBV5-1 to TRBJ2-2; 7 bases are a match to TRBD1. Germline V CDR1 and CDR2: SGHRS, YFSETQ. This CDR3 is built from 17 residues. The ends lost 3 bases at V and 1 base at J; junction bases unmatched: 9.

The chain employs TRBV7-2 and TRBJ1-1, with TRBD1 as a possible D gene (5 bases). CDR1 SGHTA and CDR2 FQGNSA come from the germline V gene. The CDR3 length is 13 residues. The V gene lost 1 base and the J gene lost 7 bases, with 10 bases spanning the gap. The CDR3 DNA sequence: TGTGCCAGCAGCTTAGGCGGGGCTAATGAAGCTTTCTTT. This translates into CASSLGGANEAFF.

This clone is a singleton in its sample. This chain connects TRBV27 to TRBJ2-7; possible D gene TRBD2, 6 bases. V dropped 2 bases and J dropped 13 bases, with 12 bases sitting between them. This CDR3 has 11 residues. Per the germline V gene, CDR1 is MNHEY and CDR2 is SMNVEV (reference sequence). The CDR3 nucleotides read TGTGCCAGCAGTTTAGGGTGGGAGGTCTACTTC. It codes for CASSLGWEVYF.

This chain links TRBV9 with TRBJ1-1, with D possibly matching TRBD1 (5 bases). V lost 7 bases and J lost 1, with 11 bases in between. CDR3 length: 13 residues. The V gene's germline CDR1 is SGDLS and CDR2 YYNGEE. CDR3 in amino acids: CASGLGGNTEAFF. CDR3 nucleotides: TGTGCCAGCGGTTTGGGGGGGAACACTGAAGCTTTCTTT.

The chain recombines TRBV2 with TRBJ2-1; D is perhaps TRBD2 (6 bases). This CDR3 is 17 amino acids long. Per the germline V gene, CDR1 is SNHLY and CDR2 is FYNNEI. V was trimmed by 5 bases and J by 2 bases, leaving 19 bases between them. The CDR3 spells CASSTMRTGVPYNEQFF. Here the CDR3 DNA reads TGTGCCAGCAGTACTATGAGAACGGGAGTCCCCTACAATGAGCAGTTCTTC.

V usage is TRBV6-6 and J usage is TRBJ1-4; D uncertain. Germline values: CDR1 MNHNY, CDR2 SVGAGI (reference sequence). The CDR3 has 15 amino acids. Trimming removed 2 bases at V and 7 bases at J, with 14 bases between. For the CDR3, the DNA is TGTGCCAGCAGTTACCGGACCCAGCCCAGTGAAAAACTGTTTTTT. Translating it yields CASSYRTQPSEKLFF.

This clone showed up just a few times. V is TRBV10-2 and J is TRBJ1-1, with D hard to call. Trimming shortened V by 3 bases and J by 1 base, and 6 bases separated the two germline ends. Germline CDR1 WSHSY, CDR2 SAAADI. This CDR3 spans 13 amino acids. The CDR3 reads CASSEQKNTEAFF. CDR3 sequence (DNA): TGCGCCAGCAGTGAACAGAAGAACACTGAAGCTTTCTTT.

The rearrangement joins TRBV10-2 to TRBJ1-5; a weak D match, TRBD1 (5 bases). Trimming took 7 bases from V and 6 from J, leaving 16 bases between them. The germline gives CDR1 WSHSY, CDR2 SAAADI. CDR3 size: 14 residues. CDR3 DNA: TGCGCCAGCACGGCACACAGGTTCGGTCAGCCCCAGCATTTT. It encodes CASTAHRFGQPQHF.